Shown below are 27 T cell receptor beta chains from a single sample sequenced in a study of cytomegalovirus exposure and HLA in healthy donors. Measured with immunoSEQ multiplex PCR; TCRdb has only the in-frame clones, and not every one. The repertoire consists of fewer than 250,000 clones, with around 88% occurring once and the leading ten covering more than 1.4%. Sequenced: PBMCs. The receptors stem from a woman aged 18 to 35 in good health and CMV-seronegative.

This chain uses TRBV7-9 with TRBJ2-6; a weak D match, TRBD1 (5 bases). CDR1 and CDR2 (germline): SEHNR, FQNEAQ (reference sequence). V lost 5 bases, J lost 0 bases, and 14 bases lay in between. The CDR3 sequence is 17 residues long. CDR3 sequence (DNA): TGTGCCAGCAGCCCCACCAGGGAACTCTCTGGGGCCAACGTCCTGACTTTC. Protein sequence: CASSPTRELSGANVLTF. The full variable domain, its missing parts supplied by reference TRBV7-9 and TRBJ2-6, is DTGVSQNPRHKITKRGQNVTFRCDPISEHNRLYWYRQTLGQGPEFLTYFQNEAQLEKSRLLSDRFSAERPKGSFSTLEIQRTEQGDSAMYLCASSPTRELSGANVLTFGAGSRLTVL.

This chain uses TRBV5-6 with TRBJ2-2; 7 nucleotides agree with TRBD1. Germline V lookup: CDR1 SGHDT, CDR2 YYEEEE. Trimming took 4 bases from V and 0 from J; bases not matched to a gene: 9. The CDR3 is 17 amino acids. The CDR3 DNA reads TGTGCCAGCAGCCTTACAGGGGTGCTATCGAACACCGGGGAGCTGTTTTTT. It specifies CASSLTGVLSNTGELFF.

J is TRBJ1-5 and V is TRBV7-6; 7 bases line up with TRBD1. This CDR3 comprises 17 residues. Germline V gives CDR1 SGHVS, CDR2 FNYEAQ. V was pared by 1 base and J by 4 bases, with 10 bases of the junction left unmatched. The CDR3 region is CASSLGRDRVRNQPQHF. CDR3 coding DNA: TGTGCCAGCAGCTTAGGGAGAGACAGGGTTAGGAATCAGCCCCAGCATTTT. The complete variable domain, with remaining parts taken from reference TRBV7-6 and TRBJ1-5, reads GAGVSQSPRYKVTKRGQDVALRCDPISGHVSLYWYRQALGQGPEFLTYFNYEAQQDKSGLPNDRFSAERPEGSISTLTIQRTEQRDSAMYRCASSLGRDRVRNQPQHFGDGTRLSIL.

The CDR3 DNA reads as TGTGCCAGCAGGTCCCAGCCTAGCGGGAGTCTCAATGAGCAGTTCTTC. Translation: CASRSQPSGSLNEQFF. This chain connects TRBV7-9 to TRBJ2-1; 10 bases match TRBD2. This CDR3 comprises 16 residues. V gave up 6 bases and J gave up 6 bases; unmatched junction bases: 11. The V gene's germline CDR1 is SEHNR and CDR2 FQNEAQ (reference sequence).

CDR3 amino acids: CAKRDYAYEQYF. For the CDR3, the DNA is TGTGCCAAGCGGGACTATGCCTACGAGCAGTACTTC. The chain couples TRBV2 to TRBJ2-7, with 7 nucleotides matching TRBD2. The CDR3 is 12 amino acids. Germline CDR1 SNHLY, CDR2 FYNNEI. The V and J ends lost 10 bases and 2 bases, in that order; junction bases with no gene match: 5.

The chain combines TRBV5-1 with TRBJ1-6; 7 nucleotides agree with TRBD1. CDR1 is SGHRS, CDR2 YFSETQ, per germline. Trimming removed 0 bases from V and 0 bases from J; junction bases left unmatched: 6. This CDR3 spans 18 amino acids. This chain's CDR3 is CASSLETGLSSYNSPLHF. In nucleotides, the CDR3 is TGCGCCAGCAGCTTGGAGACAGGGCTTAGCTCCTATAATTCACCCCTCCACTTT. Based on the CDR3 plus reference TRBV5-1 and TRBJ1-6, the full variable domain is KAGVTQTPRYLIKTRGQQVTLSCSPISGHRSVSWYQQTPGQGLQFLFEYFSETQRNKGNFPGRFSGRQFSNSRSEMNVSTLELGDSALYLCASSLETGLSSYNSPLHFGNGTRLTVT.

The V gene is TRBV2, the J gene TRBJ2-3, with D tentatively TRBD2 (6 bases). Germline values: CDR1 SNHLY, CDR2 FYNNEI. Deletions cut 5 bases from V and 4 bases from J, with 16 bases between. CDR3 length: 15 amino acids. CDR3 DNA sequence: TGTGCCAGCAGTCAGATGACGACTAGACCAGATACGCAGTATTTT. It yields the protein CASSQMTTRPDTQYF.

The chain employs TRBV18 and TRBJ1-5, with unresolved D. In germline, CDR1 is KGHSH, CDR2 LQKENI. V was shortened by 0 bases and J by 3 bases, with 9 bases between the two germline ends. This CDR3 has 15 amino acids. The CDR3 region is CASSPPLGPNQPQHF. The CDR3 DNA sequence: TGTGCCAGCTCACCACCTCTTGGCCCCAATCAGCCCCAGCATTTT.

The genes are TRBV7-8 and TRBJ1-3, with 11 bases identical to TRBD1. The length of the CDR3 is 16 residues. The V and J ends lost 1 base and 6 bases, in that order; junction bases with no gene match: 5. Germline V gene sequence: CDR1 SGHVS, CDR2 FQNEAQ. The CDR3, as DNA: TGTGCCAGCAGCTTAGGCGGGACAGGGGGAGAAAACACCATATATTTT. Protein sequence: CASSLGGTGGENTIYF.

The chain joins TRBV7-9 to TRBJ1-2; weak D call: TRBD1 (5 bases). Germline V CDR1 and CDR2: SEHNR, FQNEAQ (reference sequence). The CDR3 spans 13 residues. V gave up 8 bases and J gave up 4 bases, with 14 bases separating them. The CDR3 DNA follows: TGTGCCAGCCACCCAGGGAACCCCTATGGCTACACCTTC. Translated: CASHPGNPYGYTF.

The CDR3 protein is CASSRLAGGDTQYF. The CDR3, as DNA: TGTGCCAGCAGCAGACTAGCGGGAGGGGATACGCAGTATTTT. The rearrangement uses TRBV7-8 and TRBJ2-3; 14 positions agree with TRBD2. The J segment lost 6 bases and the V segment lost 5 bases, leaving 1 base of the junction unmatched. Germline V gene sequence: CDR1 SGHVS, CDR2 FQNEAQ. The CDR3 totals 14 residues.

V is TRBV9 and J is TRBJ1-6; D possibly corresponds to TRBD1 (6 bases). Germline loops: CDR1 SGDLS, CDR2 YYNGEE. The CDR3 is 16 amino acids. With 0 bases removed from V and 0 bases from J, the gap between germline ends came to 7 bases. The CDR3 DNA reads as TGTGCCAGCAGCGTAGGGGACACCTCCTATAATTCACCCCTCCACTTT. This translates into CASSVGDTSYNSPLHF.

The CDR3 region has the DNA TGTGCCAGCAGCTCTGTCGCCGGGACTAGAGTAACCTACAATGAGCAGTTCTTC. Translation gives CASSSVAGTRVTYNEQFF. J is TRBJ2-1 and V is TRBV7-8; 8 bases map to TRBD2. The CDR3 is 18 residues long. The junction had 13 bases not matched to a gene; V was cut back by 4 bases and J by 2 bases. Germline V gene sequence: CDR1 SGHVS, CDR2 FQNEAQ.

The chain is built from TRBV25-1 and TRBJ1-2, with no clear D. Trimming removed 1 base from V and 4 bases from J, with 13 bases in between. CDR1 is MGHDK, CDR2 SYGVNS, per germline. The CDR3 totals 15 residues. CDR3 region: CASSELADLGYGYTF. CDR3 DNA: TGTGCCAGCAGTGAATTGGCAGACTTGGGCTATGGCTACACCTTC.

J is TRBJ1-2 and V is TRBV6-5; maybe TRBD1 (5 bases). V was clipped by 0 bases and J by 8 bases, with 19 bases between them. The CDR3 runs 16 residues. CDR1 MNHEY and CDR2 SVGAGI come from the germline V gene. CDR3 bases: TGTGCCAGCAGTTACTCAGGGACTCAGAGAGAGCGGGGCTACACCTTC. It codes for CASSYSGTQRERGYTF.

This CDR3 reads CASSPVAGGNEQFF. The CDR3 region has the DNA TGTGCCAGTAGTCCGGTAGCGGGGGGTAATGAGCAGTTCTTC. This rearrangement joins TRBV19 to TRBJ2-1; 10 positions agree with TRBD2. V lost 5 bases to trimming and J lost 7 bases; unmatched junction nucleotides: 5. CDR3 length: 14 amino acids. The germline gives CDR1 LNHDA, CDR2 SQIVND (reference sequence).

This clone was detected only a few times. The chain is built from TRBV2 and TRBJ2-7, with TRBD1 matching over 11 bases. CDR1 and CDR2 (germline): SNHLY, FYNNEI. With V trimmed by 6 bases and J by 4 bases, 8 bases remained unmatched. This CDR3 contains 15 residues. As DNA, the CDR3 is TGTGCCAGCAGGGAACGGACAGGGGGCTTGTACGAGCAGTACTTC. Residues: CASRERTGGLYEQYF.

This chain uses TRBV6-4 with TRBJ2-1, with TRBD2 matching over 14 bases. Trimming removed 6 bases from V and 9 bases from J; junction bases left unmatched: 7. Germline values: CDR1 MRHNA, CDR2 SNTAGT. The CDR3 spans 15 residues. The DNA of the CDR3 is TGTGCCAGCAGCGCCGGACTAGCGGGAGGTGGTGAGCAGTTCTTC. It translates to CASSAGLAGGGEQFF.

The chain uses TRBV7-6 and TRBJ2-1; the match to TRBD2 covers 11 bases. V was clipped by 1 base and J by 5 bases; unmatched bases: 4. Germline CDR1 SGHVS, CDR2 FNYEAQ. The CDR3 sequence is 16 residues long. The DNA of the CDR3 is TGTGCCAGCAGCTTAGTCTTAGCGGGAGGGCACAATGAGCAGTTCTTC. It translates to CASSLVLAGGHNEQFF.

The V gene is TRBV7-9, the J gene TRBJ2-1; no reliable D call. The germline V and J ends were trimmed by 8 bases and 4 bases, with 6 bases remaining between them. The CDR3 extends over 11 amino acids. Germline V lookup: CDR1 SEHNR, CDR2 FQNEAQ (reference sequence). The chain's CDR3 is CASFTYNEQFF. The CDR3 coding sequence is TGTGCCAGCTTTACTTACAATGAGCAGTTCTTC.

The chain joins TRBV4-1 to TRBJ2-7; 8 bases map to TRBD2. The trim removed 1 base at V and 2 bases at J, leaving 4 bases unmatched. Per the germline V gene, CDR1 is MGHRA and CDR2 is YSYEKL. The CDR3 sequence is 15 residues long. The CDR3 protein is CASSQGGRSAYEQYF. The CDR3 nucleotides read TGCGCCAGCAGCCAAGGCGGGAGGTCGGCCTACGAGCAGTACTTC.

The chain combines TRBV11-2 with TRBJ2-2; TRBD2 is a possible D gene (5 bases). The CDR3 runs 19 residues. V shed 10 bases and J shed 1 base, with 28 bases lying between them. CDR1 is SGHAT and CDR2 is FQNNGV in the germline V gene. The CDR3: CATPPAPGSPLKNTGELFF. CDR3 sequence (DNA): TGTGCCACTCCCCCAGCCCCGGGATCCCCTTTGAAGAACACCGGGGAGCTGTTTTTT.

For the CDR3, the DNA is TGTGCCAGCAGCCGCGCGGGACCAGCATCGAACAATGAGCAGTTCTTC. This gives the protein CASSRAGPASNNEQFF. This rearrangement joins TRBV5-4 to TRBJ2-1; tentative D call: TRBD2 (6 bases). V lost 4 bases to trimming and J lost 5 bases, with 19 bases between them. Germline lookup yields CDR1 SGHNT and CDR2 YYREEE (reference sequence). The CDR3 loop spans 16 amino acids.

This sequence joins TRBV4-2 and TRBJ1-2; TRBD1 aligns across 9 bases. The germline V gene has CDR1 LGHNA and CDR2 YNFKEQ. V was clipped by 0 bases and J by 8 bases; unmatched bases: 7. The CDR3 spans 15 residues. The DNA for the CDR3 is TGTGCCAGCAGCCAAGATTATGGGACAGGGTTAGGCTACACCTTC. Translation gives CASSQDYGTGLGYTF.

There are a few counts of this clone. This chain joins TRBV30 and TRBJ1-2; D is uncertain. This CDR3 is 13 amino acids long. Germline lookup yields CDR1 GTSNPN and CDR2 SVGIG (reference sequence). Trimming left V 3 bases short and J 7 bases short, with 15 bases between. The CDR3 sequence: CAWSREAAIGYTF. CDR3 nucleotides: TGTGCCTGGAGCCGAGAGGCGGCTATTGGCTACACCTTC.

The CDR3 is CASSLAGQSEAFF. The CDR3 DNA follows: TGTGCCAGCAGCTTGGCGGGACAGAGTGAAGCTTTCTTT. J is TRBJ1-1 and V is TRBV5-4; 7 positions agree with TRBD1. This CDR3 is 13 amino acids long. Germline V gene sequence: CDR1 SGHNT, CDR2 YYREEE (reference sequence). J was trimmed by 7 bases and V by 0 bases; bases with no gene match: 3.

The V and J genes are TRBV4-1 and TRBJ2-1; 10 nucleotides match TRBD2. CDR3 length equals 18 residues. Losses at the gene ends were 0 bases for V and 11 bases for J; bases not matched to a gene: 16. Looked up from germline, CDR1 is MGHRA and CDR2 is YSYEKL. The CDR3 DNA is TGCGCCAGCAGCCAAGATCTAGGTCTAGCGGGGGCCACGGATCAGCAGTTCTTC. Protein product: CASSQDLGLAGATDQQFF.